Sequencing of this T cell receptor (beta chain) was carried out in a study of T cell responses to AZD1222 COVID-19 vaccine. The assay was immunoSEQ multiplex PCR, and TCRdb's table has in-frame clones only and misses some. The profile shows about 140,000 clones, roughly 90% of them singletons. Sample: peripheral blood, taken on day 0 of AZD1222 vaccination. The origin of this receptor is an adult in good health.

The CDR3 protein is CASSLRGVRYEQYF. In nucleotides, the CDR3 is TGTGCCAGCAGCTTGAGGGGGGTTAGGTACGAGCAGTACTTC. This chain links TRBV5-6 with TRBJ2-7, with D possibly being TRBD1 or TRBD2 (6 bases each). This CDR3 contains 14 residues. Germline V gives CDR1 SGHDT, CDR2 YYEEEE. V gave up 1 base and J gave up 4 bases, with 12 bases separating them.